This is a list of T cell receptor beta chains from one sample in a study of post-analysis software for immune sequencing data. TCRdb re-called the PCR reads through MiXCR, storing one row per CDR3 protein. The data hold approximately 630,000 distinct CDR3 sequences, with 55% to 60% observed a single time. Source material: blood. The receptors were sampled from a girl aged 2-10 years with multiple sclerosis. Each CDR3 is given with its conserved first and last residue. The order of the fields is D gene, clone size, V gene, J gene, CDR3 protein, CDR3 DNA. The D gene is left open where the match is weak. Clone size is given for some rows only: seen once, a few or many times, or a class if the clone is expanded.

d_gene: TRBD1; abundance: few; v_gene: TRBV7-2; j_gene: TRBJ1-5; CDR3aa: CASSKTQGQPQHF; CDR3nt: TGTGCCAGCAGCAAAACACAGGGGCAGCCCCAGCATTTT
d_gene: TRBD2; abundance: .; v_gene: TRBV29-1; j_gene: TRBJ2-1; CDR3aa: CSVPFQEVAGLNEQFF; CDR3nt: TGCAGCGTGCCCTTTCAGGAGGTAGCGGGCCTCAATGAGCAGTTCTTC
d_gene: TRBD1; abundance: .; v_gene: TRBV29-1; j_gene: TRBJ1-2; CDR3aa: CSVLDRTPNYGYTF; CDR3nt: TGCAGCGTTTTGGACAGGACTCCTAACTATGGCTACACCTTC
d_gene: TRBD1; abundance: .; v_gene: TRBV7-3; j_gene: TRBJ2-3; CDR3aa: CASSLISGTVPDTQYF; CDR3nt: TGTGCCAGCAGCTTAATTTCCGGGACAGTCCCAGATACGCAGTATTTT
d_gene: .; abundance: .; v_gene: TRBV6-5; j_gene: TRBJ2-7; CDR3aa: CASSYGDEQYF; CDR3nt: TGTGCCAGCAGTTATGGGGACGAGCAGTACTTC
d_gene: .; abundance: .; v_gene: TRBV11-2; j_gene: TRBJ2-7; CDR3aa: CASSLALSEQYF; CDR3nt: TGTGCCAGCAGCTTAGCATTGAGCGAGCAGTACTTC
d_gene: .; abundance: .; v_gene: TRBV7-9; j_gene: TRBJ2-7; CDR3aa: CASSPGLRGYEQYF; CDR3nt: TGTGCCAGCAGTCCAGGGCTGAGGGGGTACGAGCAGTACTTC
d_gene: .; abundance: .; v_gene: TRBV5-1; j_gene: TRBJ2-7; CDR3aa: CAGSFGQSYEQYF; CDR3nt: TGCGCCGGCAGCTTTGGACAGAGCTACGAGCAGTACTTC
d_gene: TRBD2; abundance: few; v_gene: TRBV29-1; j_gene: TRBJ2-5; CDR3aa: CSVYLAGVETQYF; CDR3nt: TGCAGCGTGTATTTAGCGGGGGTAGAGACCCAGTACTTC
d_gene: .; abundance: few; v_gene: TRBV20-1; j_gene: TRBJ2-5; CDR3aa: CSARVTGIQETQYF; CDR3nt: TGCAGTGCTAGAGTTACAGGAATCCAAGAGACCCAGTACTTC
d_gene: TRBD2; abundance: once; v_gene: TRBV20-1; j_gene: TRBJ2-1; CDR3aa: CSASYQAASGRFEQFF; CDR3nt: TGCAGTGCTAGTTACCAGGCGGCTAGCGGGAGATTTGAGCAGTTCTTC
d_gene: .; abundance: .; v_gene: TRBV5-1; j_gene: TRBJ2-3; CDR3aa: CASSQGVEDTQYF; CDR3nt: TGCGCCAGCTCACAGGGCGTGGAAGATACGCAGTATTTT
d_gene: .; abundance: few; v_gene: TRBV6-4; j_gene: TRBJ2-1; CDR3aa: CASSESGSSYNEQFF; CDR3nt: TGTGCCAGCAGTGAATCAGGGAGCTCCTACAATGAGCAGTTCTTC
d_gene: TRBD2; abundance: .; v_gene: TRBV5-1; j_gene: TRBJ2-7; CDR3aa: CASRRASGSLSYEQYF; CDR3nt: TGCGCCAGCAGAAGAGCTAGCGGGAGCCTCTCCTACGAGCAGTACTTC
d_gene: TRBD1; abundance: .; v_gene: TRBV20-1; j_gene: TRBJ2-7; CDR3aa: CSARAGQEWDEQYF; CDR3nt: TGCAGTGCTAGAGCGGGACAGGAATGGGACGAGCAGTACTTC
d_gene: TRBD2; abundance: .; v_gene: TRBV5-1; j_gene: TRBJ2-1; CDR3aa: CASSLSTSGRHEQFF; CDR3nt: TGCGCCAGCAGCTTGTCTACTAGCGGGAGACATGAGCAGTTCTTC
d_gene: .; abundance: .; v_gene: TRBV20-1; j_gene: TRBJ2-2; CDR3aa: CSARAAGAGTGELFF; CDR3nt: TGCAGTGCTAGAGCTGCGGGGGCGGGCACCGGGGAGCTGTTTTTT
d_gene: .; abundance: .; v_gene: TRBV5-7; j_gene: TRBJ2-1; CDR3aa: CASSLAGSETGNEQFF; CDR3nt: TGTGCCAGCAGCTTGGCCGGGAGCGAAACGGGGAATGAGCAGTTCTTC
d_gene: TRBD2; abundance: .; v_gene: TRBV5-1; j_gene: TRBJ2-1; CDR3aa: CASSLWSSAGGFYEQFF; CDR3nt: TGCGCCAGCAGCTTGTGGTCTTCAGCGGGAGGGTTTTATGAGCAGTTCTTC
d_gene: .; abundance: .; v_gene: TRBV5-6; j_gene: TRBJ2-5; CDR3aa: CASSLTAAAETQYF; CDR3nt: TGTGCCAGCAGCTTAACGGCGGCGGCAGAGACCCAGTACTTC
d_gene: .; abundance: .; v_gene: TRBV2; j_gene: TRBJ2-1; CDR3aa: CASSDRDVSRGEQFF; CDR3nt: TGTGCCAGCAGTGACCGGGATGTAAGTCGGGGTGAGCAGTTCTTC
d_gene: .; abundance: .; v_gene: TRBV3-1; j_gene: TRBJ2-1; CDR3aa: CASSQLPSISYNEQFF; CDR3nt: TGTGCCAGCAGCCAATTACCAAGCATCTCCTACAATGAGCAGTTCTTC
d_gene: TRBD2; abundance: .; v_gene: TRBV20-1; j_gene: TRBJ2-7; CDR3aa: CSAGLAGGKTYEQYF; CDR3nt: TGCAGTGCTGGACTAGCGGGAGGCAAAACCTACGAGCAGTACTTC
d_gene: .; abundance: few; v_gene: TRBV5-1; j_gene: TRBJ2-1; CDR3aa: CASSLVPMVYEQFF; CDR3nt: TGCGCCAGCAGCTTGGTACCTATGGTGTATGAGCAGTTCTTC
d_gene: .; abundance: .; v_gene: TRBV2; j_gene: TRBJ1-2; CDR3aa: CASRAGQTYGYTF; CDR3nt: TGTGCCAGCAGGGCTGGACAGACCTATGGCTACACCTTC
d_gene: TRBD2; abundance: .; v_gene: TRBV15; j_gene: TRBJ2-1; CDR3aa: CATSYYASGHNNEQFF; CDR3nt: TGTGCCACCAGCTACTATGCTAGCGGCCATAACAATGAGCAGTTCTTC
d_gene: TRBD2; abundance: few; v_gene: TRBV20-1; j_gene: TRBJ2-1; CDR3aa: CSAPASGPYNEQFF; CDR3nt: TGCAGTGCTCCCGCTAGCGGACCATACAATGAGCAGTTCTTC
d_gene: .; abundance: few; v_gene: TRBV9; j_gene: TRBJ2-3; CDR3aa: CASSVDGGDTQYF; CDR3nt: TGTGCCAGCAGCGTAGACGGGGGAGATACGCAGTATTTT
d_gene: .; abundance: .; v_gene: TRBV20-1; j_gene: TRBJ2-5; CDR3aa: CRAELRGETQYF; CDR3nt: TGCCGTGCTGAACTTAGGGGGGAGACCCAGTACTTC
d_gene: .; abundance: few; v_gene: TRBV12-3/TRBV12-4; j_gene: TRBJ1-5; CDR3aa: CASAYRATSNQPQHF; CDR3nt: TGTGCCAGCGCCTACAGGGCGACGAGCAATCAGCCCCAGCATTTT
d_gene: .; abundance: few; v_gene: TRBV4-1; j_gene: TRBJ2-3; CDR3aa: CASSQGSGTYTDTQYF; CDR3nt: TGCGCCAGCAGCCAAGGATCTGGGACTTACACAGATACGCAGTATTTT
d_gene: .; abundance: .; v_gene: TRBV7-2; j_gene: TRBJ1-2; CDR3aa: CASSLVGGHTDGYTF; CDR3nt: TGTGCCAGCAGCTTAGTCGGGGGGCACACCGATGGCTACACCTTC
d_gene: .; abundance: .; v_gene: TRBV6-6; j_gene: TRBJ1-2; CDR3aa: CASSYPDGGYTF; CDR3nt: TGTGCCAGCAGTTACCCGGACGGCGGCTACACCTTC
d_gene: TRBD2; abundance: .; v_gene: TRBV5-1; j_gene: TRBJ2-7; CDR3aa: CASSPHRGVEQYF; CDR3nt: TGCGCCAGCAGCCCTCATCGGGGGGTCGAGCAGTACTTC
d_gene: .; abundance: .; v_gene: TRBV7-8; j_gene: TRBJ2-3; CDR3aa: CASSWMAGRDTQYF; CDR3nt: TGTGCCAGCAGCTGGATGGCAGGGAGAGATACGCAGTATTTT
d_gene: TRBD2; abundance: few; v_gene: TRBV29-1; j_gene: TRBJ2-3; CDR3aa: CSIIAGVDTQYF; CDR3nt: TGCAGCATTATAGCGGGAGTTGATACGCAGTATTTT